The T cell receptor (beta chain) under discussion was sequenced for a study of breast tumors, draining lymph nodes, adjacent tissues. Findings and caveats of the study: Tumor TCR diversity was below lymph nodes but above nontumor tissue. Findings are consistent with lymph node origin and intratumoral expansion of most tumor T cells. Tumor T cell lymph node origin was a supported hypothesis, not proven. Compared with basal-like, luminal-like tumors shared significantly more repertoire with nontumor tissue.

TCRdb called the multiplex PCR reads again in MiXCR, with one record for every CDR3 protein. The data show around 290,000 distinct CDR3 sequences, about 30% seen once. There are many counts of this clonotype. What it binds is unknown. Breast cancer patients provided tissue from their axillary draining lymph nodes. Looked up from germline, CDR1 is KGHSY and CDR2 is FQNENV. The V end was cut by 2 bases, the J end by 0 bases, with 16 bases between. The CDR3 totals 17 residues. The receptor comes from a female donor with breast cancer. Some clones in this sample may be carry-over from other donors' samples. The chain combines TRBV16 with TRBJ1-2; TRBD1 is a possible D gene (6 bases). The specimen was axillary lymph node tissue. CDR3 sequence (DNA): TGTGCCAGCAGCCAACGAATCATCAGGGGATCTAACTATGGCTACACCTTC. Protein sequence: CASSQRIIRGSNYGYTF.